The source of this T cell receptor beta chain is a study of beta chain features in type 1 diabetes. The CDR3 has 16 residues. Every isolated RNA sample was fully reverse transcribed, so sequencing captured expressed TCRB transcripts. The repertoire was sequenced with immunoSEQ multiplex PCR; TCRdb's copy has only in-frame clones and lacks some. Of 150,000 to 170,000 clones in the sample, around 8% are singletons; the top ten hold 0.55% to 0.75%. This clone was picked up a small number of times. Sequencing input: central memory CD4+ T cells from blood. This TCR was sampled from a man aged 18 to 29 in good health. V usage is TRBV12-1 and J usage is TRBJ2-7; TRBD1, the table's D call, was not compared with the DNA. TRBV12-1 is described as a pseudogene. CDR3 residues: CASSGRDRGPPYEQYF. The CDR3 DNA reads TGTGCCAGCAGCGGACGGGACAGGGGGCCCCCCTACGAGCAGTACTTC.